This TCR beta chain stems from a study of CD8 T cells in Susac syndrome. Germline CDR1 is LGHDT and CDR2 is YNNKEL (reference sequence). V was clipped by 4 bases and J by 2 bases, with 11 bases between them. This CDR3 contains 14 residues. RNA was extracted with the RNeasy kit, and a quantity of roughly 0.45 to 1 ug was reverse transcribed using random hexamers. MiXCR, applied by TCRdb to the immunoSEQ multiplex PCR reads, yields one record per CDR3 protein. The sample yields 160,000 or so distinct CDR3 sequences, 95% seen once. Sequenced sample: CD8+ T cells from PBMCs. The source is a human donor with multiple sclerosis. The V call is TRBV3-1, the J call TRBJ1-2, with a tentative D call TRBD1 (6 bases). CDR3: CASSPITGNYGYTF. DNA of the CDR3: TGTGCCAGCAGCCCAATTACAGGGAACTATGGCTACACCTTC.